This paragraph reports one T cell receptor (beta chain). Its antigen is still unknown. The data originate from a study of T cell repertoires in cytomegalovirus infection. Study-wide findings and caveats: HLA-C-restricted CMV-specific TCR beta clonotypes were dominant in the ex vivo response. CMV carriers with the relevant HLA were identified by cumulative public TCR beta family frequency.

TCRdb recomputed calls from the reads with MiXCR, one row per CDR3 protein. In the table there are some 940,000 distinct CDR3 sequences, roughly 31% of which are singletons. The V and J ends lost 3 bases and 2 bases respectively, with 14 bases between them. This CDR3 spans 14 amino acids. Per the germline V gene, CDR1 is DFQATT and CDR2 is SNEGSKA (reference sequence). The starting material was cultured CD8+ T cells from PBMCs, obtained from culture after CMV antigen stimulation. The chain employs TRBV20-1 and TRBJ2-7; D is unclear. This TCR came from a human donor in good health (CMV status not recorded). Some clones in this sample may be carry-over from other donors' samples. The CDR3 loop reads CSASVPGRPYEQYF. CDR3 in DNA: TGCAGTGCTAGTGTTCCGGGCCGGCCCTACGAGCAGTACTTC.